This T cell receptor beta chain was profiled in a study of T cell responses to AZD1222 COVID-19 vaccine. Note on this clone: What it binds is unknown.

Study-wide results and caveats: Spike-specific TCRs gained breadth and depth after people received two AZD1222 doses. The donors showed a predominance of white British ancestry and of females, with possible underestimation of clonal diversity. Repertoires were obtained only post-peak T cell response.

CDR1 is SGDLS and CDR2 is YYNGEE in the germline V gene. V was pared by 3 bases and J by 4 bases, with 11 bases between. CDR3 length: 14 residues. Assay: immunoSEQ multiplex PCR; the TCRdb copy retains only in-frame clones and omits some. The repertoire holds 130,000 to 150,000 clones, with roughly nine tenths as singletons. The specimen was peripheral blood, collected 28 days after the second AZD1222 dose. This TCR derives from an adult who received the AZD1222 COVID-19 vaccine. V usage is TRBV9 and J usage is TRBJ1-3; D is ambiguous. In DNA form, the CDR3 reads TGTGCCAGCAGCGGAGACGCGTGGGGAAACACCATATATTTT. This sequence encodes CASSGDAWGNTIYF.